What follows are 27 T cell receptor beta chains derived from one specimen sequenced in a study of T-cell memory formation after mild COVID-19. TCRdb passed the 5' RACE reads through MiXCR, listing each CDR3 protein once. Among some 490,000 distinct CDR3 sequences listed, approximately 18% were seen once. Sequencing was done on a sample of PBMCs or a T cell subset sorted from them (not recorded which). Receptor source: an adult woman who had mild COVID-19 (a few samples of this study predate the infection). Cell type and time point are not known.

CDR3 in amino acids: CASSQDVPLAGGIIHEQYF. CDR3 in DNA: TGCGCCAGCAGCCAAGATGTCCCCCTAGCGGGGGGAATAATCCACGAGCAGTACTTC. The chain employs TRBV4-1 and TRBJ2-7; 11 bases align to TRBD2. Germline values: CDR1 MGHRA, CDR2 YSYEKL. The CDR3 loop spans 19 amino acids. The junction had 15 bases not matched to a gene; V was cut back by 0 bases and J by 5 bases.

The table lists this clonotype with a few counts. This chain joins TRBV6-1 and TRBJ2-3, with D unclear. Trimming left V 8 bases short and J 2 bases short, with 14 bases between. From germline, CDR1 is MNHNS and CDR2 SASEGT. The CDR3 sequence is 14 residues long. The CDR3 bases are TGTGCCAGCCGGAAGGAGACCTACACAGATACGCAGTATTTT. Translation gives CASRKETYTDTQYF.

This clonotype was detected only a few times. The J gene is TRBJ1-1, the V gene TRBV3-1; the D gene is possibly TRBD1 (6 bases). CDR3 length: 16 amino acids. Trimming took 4 bases from V and 11 from J, leaving 26 bases between them. Germline CDR1 is LGHDT and CDR2 is YNNKEL (reference sequence). CDR3 sequence (DNA): TGTGCCAGCAGCCCCGCGGGGGTCCACTTACAGGGAGCGGCTTTCTTT. This sequence encodes CASSPAGVHLQGAAFF.

The V and J genes are TRBV7-9 and TRBJ2-7; D is unresolved. V was clipped by 2 bases and J by 0 bases, with 11 bases between them. The germline gives CDR1 SEHNR, CDR2 FQNEAQ (reference sequence). The CDR3 sequence is 15 residues long. CDR3: CASSLRDAISYEQYF. CDR3 coding DNA: TGTGCCAGCAGCTTAAGAGACGCTATCTCCTACGAGCAGTACTTC. Full variable domain (rest looked up from reference TRBV7-9 and TRBJ2-7): DTGVSQNPRHKITKRGQNVTFRCDPISEHNRLYWYRQTLGQGPEFLTYFQNEAQLEKSRLLSDRFSAERPKGSFSTLEIQRTEQGDSAMYLCASSLRDAISYEQYFGPGTRLTVT.

This chain joins TRBV12-3 or TRBV12-4 and TRBJ1-6, with D tentatively TRBD1 (6 bases). With 5 bases removed from V and 11 bases from J, the gap between germline ends came to 16 bases. This CDR3 contains 14 residues. CDR3 loop: CASSPRGSRTPLHF. For the CDR3, the DNA is TGTGCCAGCAGTCCGAGGGGGAGTAGGACACCCCTCCACTTT.

The table lists this clonotype with many counts. The chain joins TRBV5-5 to TRBJ2-4, with TRBD1 identical over 8 bases. CDR1 and CDR2 (germline): SGHKS, YYEKEE (reference sequence). V was clipped by 2 bases and J by 0 bases; unmatched bases: 7. CDR3 length equals 17 residues. The CDR3 coding sequence is TGTGCCAGCAGCTTACCCAGGGGGCCCTTAGCCAAAAACATTCAGTACTTC. Translation: CASSLPRGPLAKNIQYF.

The CDR3 DNA reads as TGTGCCAGCAGCATACCGACAGGGACTCACACAGATACGCAGTATTTT. It specifies CASSIPTGTHTDTQYF. The V and J genes are TRBV7-2 and TRBJ2-3, with TRBD1 as a possible D gene (7 bases). CDR3 length equals 16 residues. The germline V gene encodes CDR1 SGHTA and CDR2 FQGNSA. The V end lost 5 bases, the J end lost 2 bases, and 17 bases lay between the germline ends.

The chain recombines TRBV5-1 with TRBJ2-1; 14 nucleotides align to TRBD2. The ends lost 5 bases at V and 8 bases at J; junction bases unmatched: 6. The germline gives CDR1 SGHRS, CDR2 YFSETQ. CDR3 size: 15 residues. Here the CDR3 reads CASRTGTSGGDEQFF. The CDR3 bases are TGCGCCAGCAGGACCGGGACTAGCGGGGGTGATGAGCAGTTCTTC.

The CDR3 here is CASSVGAQGLNTEAFF. In DNA form, the CDR3 reads TGTGCCAGCAGCGTGGGGGCCCAGGGCTTGAACACTGAAGCTTTCTTT. This chain connects TRBV9 to TRBJ1-1, with D perhaps TRBD1 (6 bases). Per germline, CDR1 SGDLS and CDR2 YYNGEE. CDR3 size: 16 residues. V lost 2 bases and J lost 0, with 14 bases in between.

The chain carries TRBV3-1 and TRBJ2-7; 11 nucleotides agree with TRBD2. Trimming took 4 bases from V and 5 from J; bases not matched to a gene: 7. Germline CDR1 and CDR2: LGHDT and YNNKEL (reference sequence). CDR3 length equals 15 residues. CDR3 DNA sequence: TGTGCCAGCAGCCCCACTAGCGGGAGAGGGGACGAGCAGTACTTC. Translated: CASSPTSGRGDEQYF.

The chain combines TRBV7-8 with TRBJ2-5; 11 bases agree with TRBD2. The CDR3 has 17 residues. Germline V gene sequence: CDR1 SGHVS, CDR2 FQNEAQ. J gave up 2 bases and V 4 bases, and 9 bases lay outside the gene matches. CDR3 sequence (DNA): TGTGCCAGCAGCTCCCGAAGACTAGCGGGGACACAAGAGACCCAGTACTTC. Encoded protein: CASSSRRLAGTQETQYF.

The chain combines TRBV30 with TRBJ1-2, with a possible D match to TRBD1 (6 bases). V lost 3 bases to trimming and J lost 8 bases, with 10 bases between them. Germline V gene sequence: CDR1 GTSNPN, CDR2 SVGIG (reference sequence). CDR3 length: 11 amino acids. The DNA for the CDR3 is TGTGCCTGGAGACAGGGAAGAGGCTACACCTTC. Protein sequence: CAWRQGRGYTF.

This clonotype was observed a few times. This chain connects TRBV10-3 to TRBJ2-1, with no clear D. The CDR3 extends over 14 amino acids. Per germline, CDR1 ENHRY and CDR2 SYGVKD. V lost 6 bases and J lost 5, with 14 bases in between. The DNA of the CDR3 is TGTGCCATCAGCGCTGAAGGTGGTAACAATGAGCAGTTCTTC. As protein: CAISAEGGNNEQFF.

This chain joins TRBV5-1 and TRBJ1-1, with D maybe TRBD1 (6 bases). This CDR3 comprises 17 residues. Trimming took off 1 base at V and 5 bases at J, with 21 bases between the two ends. Germline CDR1 reads SGHRS; CDR2 reads YFSETQ. The CDR3 sequence is CASSLFAAGDRRTEAFF. The CDR3 bases are TGCGCCAGCAGCTTGTTTGCGGCAGGGGATCGTAGGACTGAAGCTTTCTTT. The full variable domain, completed using reference TRBV5-1 and TRBJ1-1, is KAGVTQTPRYLIKTRGQQVTLSCSPISGHRSVSWYQQTPGQGLQFLFEYFSETQRNKGNFPGRFSGRQFSNSRSEMNVSTLELGDSALYLCASSLFAAGDRRTEAFFGQGTRLTVV.

The rearrangement links TRBV3-1 to TRBJ2-6; D unclear. Germline CDR1 reads LGHDT; CDR2 reads YNNKEL (reference sequence). Trimming took 2 bases from V and 6 from J, leaving 8 bases between them. The CDR3 covers 14 residues. For the CDR3, the DNA is TGTGCCAGCAGCCAAACGTCGGCGGCCAACGTCCTGACTTTC. As protein: CASSQTSAANVLTF.

The chain joins TRBV3-1 to TRBJ2-7, with TRBD1 as a possible D gene (6 bases). CDR1 and CDR2 (germline): LGHDT, YNNKEL (reference sequence). The CDR3 consists of 16 residues. Trimming cost V 2 bases and J 0 bases, with 14 bases left between them. CDR3 sequence reads: CASSQSGQLVSYEQYF. Here the CDR3 DNA reads TGTGCCAGCAGCCAAAGCGGACAGCTAGTCTCCTACGAGCAGTACTTC.

The sample holds a few counts of this clonotype. This sequence joins TRBV6-1 and TRBJ1-5, with 8 bases identical to TRBD1. This CDR3 is 15 amino acids long. Germline-derived CDR1 and CDR2 are MNHNS and SASEGT. V lost 7 bases to trimming and J lost 4 bases; unmatched junction nucleotides: 9. CDR3 region: CASTPTRQGNQPQHF. CDR3 in DNA: TGTGCCAGCACGCCCACTCGACAGGGGAATCAGCCCCAGCATTTT.

The chain uses TRBV29-1 and TRBJ2-3; D is ambiguous. With 2 bases removed from V and 8 bases from J, the gap between germline ends came to 11 bases. Germline V CDR1 and CDR2: SQVTM, ANQGSEA. This CDR3 is built from 12 residues. The CDR3 coding sequence is TGCAGCGTTGAACTTGAATCGGGTACGCAGTATTTT. This encodes CSVELESGTQYF.

The J gene is TRBJ2-2, the V gene TRBV28, with D unresolved. This CDR3 is 14 amino acids long. Trimming removed 3 bases from V and 3 bases from J, with 8 bases in between. Germline lookup yields CDR1 MDHEN and CDR2 SYDVKM. The CDR3: CASSFPTYTGELFF. The DNA of the CDR3 is TGTGCCAGCAGTTTCCCTACATACACCGGGGAGCTGTTTTTT.

The chain employs TRBV7-9 and TRBJ2-1; TRBD1 aligns across 8 bases. Germline trimming cut 5 bases from V and 15 bases from J; bases unmatched to any gene: 9. This CDR3 has 12 amino acids. Per germline, CDR1 SEHNR and CDR2 FQNEAQ (reference sequence). In DNA form, the CDR3 reads TGTGCCAGCAGCCAAGACAGGGGCTTTTGGTTCTTC. Protein sequence: CASSQDRGFWFF.

This clonotype was recorded many times. The CDR3 region is CASSLGSGAYEQYF. The CDR3 DNA reads TGTGCCAGCAGCTTAGGATCGGGAGCCTACGAGCAGTACTTC. The chain links TRBV7-2 to TRBJ2-7; D is possibly TRBD2 (6 bases). The germline gives CDR1 SGHTA, CDR2 FQGNSA. With 1 base removed from V and 2 bases from J, the gap between germline ends came to 9 bases. CDR3 length: 14 amino acids.

This chain uses TRBV28 with TRBJ2-2; TRBD2 might be the D (6 bases). V lost 5 bases and J lost 2, with 12 bases in between. The germline V gene has CDR1 MDHEN and CDR2 SYDVKM. The CDR3 contains 15 residues. CDR3 sequence reads: CASSLRDFNTGELFF. CDR3 coding DNA: TGTGCCAGCAGTCTAAGGGACTTCAACACCGGGGAGCTGTTTTTT.

This clonotype showed up just a few times. The chain combines TRBV5-1 with TRBJ2-7; D is perhaps TRBD2 (6 bases). The germline V gene encodes CDR1 SGHRS and CDR2 YFSETQ. Trimming stripped 5 bases from V and 5 bases from J, with 20 bases between. The CDR3 consists of 15 residues. DNA for the CDR3: TGCGCCAGCAGGATGGAGGGCCAGCCGCTCCACGAGCAGTACTTC. It yields the protein CASRMEGQPLHEQYF.

V is TRBV4-1 and J is TRBJ1-2; D is ambiguous. From germline, CDR1 is MGHRA and CDR2 YSYEKL. There are 16 residues in the CDR3. V was cut by 1 base and J by 4 bases, with 16 bases left in between. Here the CDR3 reads CASSQGGGGNPYGYTF. As DNA, the CDR3 is TGCGCCAGCAGCCAAGGGGGAGGAGGGAACCCCTATGGCTACACCTTC.

This clonotype was counted between two and nine times. V gene TRBV7-9 combines with J gene TRBJ2-1; D is perhaps TRBD2 (5 bases). Between the trimmed V and J ends, which lost 4 bases and 0 bases, there was a span of 10 bases. This CDR3 comprises 15 residues. CDR1 is SEHNR, CDR2 FQNEAQ, per germline (reference sequence). DNA of the CDR3: TGTGCCAGCAGCTCAACTAGTGGCTCCTACAATGAGCAGTTCTTC. It encodes CASSSTSGSYNEQFF.

The V and J genes are TRBV10-3 and TRBJ2-2, with 9 bases lining up with TRBD1. V lost 3 bases, J lost 5 bases, and 7 bases stayed unmatched. CDR3 length: 16 amino acids. Germline V gene lookup returns CDR1 ENHRY and CDR2 SYGVKD. The CDR3 sequence is CAISDSGTGSTGELFF. CDR3 nucleotides: TGTGCCATCAGTGACTCCGGGACAGGGTCAACCGGGGAGCTGTTTTTT.

The rearrangement links TRBV9 to TRBJ2-1, with TRBD2 as a possible D gene (6 bases). The CDR3 runs to 15 residues. Germline CDR1 reads SGDLS; CDR2 reads YYNGEE. Trimming took 4 bases from V and 5 from J, leaving 16 bases between them. CDR3 protein: CASSTSGTRDNEQFF. CDR3 DNA: TGTGCCAGCAGCACTTCCGGGACTCGAGACAATGAGCAGTTCTTC.